This TCR beta chain stems from a study of neurological immune-mediated disorders. Study-wide results and limits: The level of TCR clonal expansion was highest in patients with HTLV-1-associated myelopathy and lowest in multiple sclerosis, where it fell below the level seen in healthy controls. Private repertoires in all groups were suggested by the finding that expanded clones across subjects shared no CDR3 amino acid sequences.

Comment on this clonotype: Its antigen is currently unknown. This could be a read error, since a much larger clone is one nucleotide away.

5'RACE employing 10-nucleotide random UMIs yielded the cDNA. TCRdb recomputed calls from the 5' RACE reads with MiXCR, one row per CDR3 protein. Among 50,000 to 75,000 distinct CDR3 sequences, roughly 13% were seen once, and the ten largest hold around a tenth. The CDR3 totals 13 residues. Deletions cut 11 bases from V and 0 bases from J, with 10 bases between. Sequencing was done on a sample of PBMCs. The origin of this receptor is a woman aged 55-69 years with HTLV-1-associated myelopathy (HAM/TSP). The V and J genes are TRBV12-3 or TRBV12-4 and TRBJ2-2; D may be TRBD2 (6 bases). The CDR3 DNA reads TGTGCCTCCACGGGGGCGAACACCGGGGAGCTGTTTTTT. Translating gives CASTGANTGELFF.